This record covers a single T cell receptor beta chain. Its antigen remains unidentified. This specimen comes from a study of graft-versus-host responses after intestinal transplantation. Study-level information: Recipients got multivisceral, liver-intestinal, or isolated intestinal transplants. For approximately 3 years after anti-thymocyte globulin induction, all recipients took tacrolimus and steroids.

Generated by immunoSEQ multiplex PCR, the TCRdb table keeps only in-frame clones and is missing some. The profile shows around 26,000 clones, roughly four fifths of them singletons. The CDR3 consists of 14 residues. Trimming stripped 4 bases from V and 8 bases from J, with 14 bases between. Germline CDR1 LNHDA, CDR2 SQIVND (reference sequence). Study-wide results and caveats: Among recipient marrow samples, GvH clones were found; some appeared first in ileum or blood.

Specimen: unstimulated CD8+ T cells sorted from spleen or lymph node cells, collected before transplant. This TCR was recovered from a human donor who was the organ donor for an intestinal transplant. V and J are TRBV19 and TRBJ1-4; tentative D call: TRBD1 (5 bases). This CDR3 is CASSTRGRGEKLFF. The CDR3 DNA reads TGTGCCAGTAGTACCCGGGGGAGGGGAGAAAAACTGTTTTTT.